Below are 18 T cell receptor beta chains sequenced from a single sample in a study of blood T cell repertoires in COVID-19. Method: immunoSEQ multiplex PCR; TCRdb's copy keeps in-frame clones and lacks some. The profile shows approximately 200,000 clones, roughly 80% of them singletons. The sequencing sample was made of peripheral blood. The receptors here all came from a woman between 25 and 40 years old with acute or convalescent COVID-19.

This rearrangement joins TRBV5-8 to TRBJ1-2; weak D call: TRBD1 (6 bases). V lost 2 bases, J lost 4 bases, and 12 bases lay in between. The CDR3 has 14 amino acids. Germline CDR1 reads SGHTS; CDR2 reads YDEGEE. CDR3 residues: CASSFGQQGYGYTF. CDR3 bases: TGTGCCAGCAGCTTTGGACAGCAAGGCTATGGCTACACCTTC.

This clone has a handful of counts. V gene TRBV4-1 combines with J gene TRBJ1-2, with D hard to call. The CDR3 has 15 amino acids. Trimming cost V 4 bases and J 4 bases, with 16 bases left between them. Germline loops: CDR1 MGHRA, CDR2 YSYEKL. DNA for the CDR3: TGCGCCAGCAGCCCAGGAGAGGGAAACTCCTATGGCTACACCTTC. It encodes CASSPGEGNSYGYTF.

The chain recombines TRBV27 with TRBJ2-1; 12 nucleotides agree with TRBD2. V shed 8 bases and J 7 bases; nucleotides not matched to a gene: 9. Germline V CDR1 and CDR2: MNHEY, SMNVEV (reference sequence). CDR3 size: 15 residues. The CDR3 protein is CASGPLAGGKNEQFF. The CDR3, as DNA: TGTGCCAGCGGACCGCTAGCGGGAGGGAAGAATGAGCAGTTCTTC.

This chain uses TRBV30 with TRBJ1-6, with 11 bases aligning to TRBD1. The CDR3 length is 17 residues. V gave up 3 bases and J gave up 7 bases; unmatched junction bases: 11. Germline values: CDR1 GTSNPN, CDR2 SVGIG (reference sequence). The CDR3 coding sequence is TGTGCCTGGAGCGCGACTTTAGGACAGGGGGCGAATTCACCCCTCCACTTT. This gives the protein CAWSATLGQGANSPLHF. Together with reference TRBV30 and TRBJ1-6, the CDR3 gives the full variable domain: SQTIHQWPATLVQPVGSPLSLECTVEGTSNPNLYWYRQAAGRGLQLLFYSVGIGQISSEVPQNLSASRPQDRQFILSSKKLLLSDSGFYLCAWSATLGQGANSPLHFGNGTRLTVT.

This clone was detected only once. The V gene is TRBV5-6, the J gene TRBJ2-5, with a weak D call TRBD2 (5 bases). This CDR3 spans 14 amino acids. Germline loops: CDR1 SGHDT, CDR2 YYEEEE. V was cut by 2 bases and J by 5 bases, with 13 bases left in between. The CDR3 DNA sequence: TGTGCCAGCAGCTTATACGGGGAAGTGGAGACCCAGTACTTC. Amino acids: CASSLYGEVETQYF.

About this clone: Distinct nucleotide sequences in the sample also encode this CDR3. This chain uses TRBV4-1 with TRBJ2-5; TRBD2 might be the D (6 bases). Between the trimmed V and J ends, which lost 1 base and 3 bases, there was a span of 6 bases. The CDR3 runs to 13 residues. Germline CDR1 and CDR2: MGHRA and YSYEKL. The CDR3 coding sequence is TGCGCCAGCAGCCAAGCGGGGGAAGAGACCCAGTACTTC. Its protein is CASSQAGEETQYF.

The chain joins TRBV7-2 to TRBJ1-1, with a weak D call TRBD1 (5 bases). With 1 base removed from V and 1 base from J, the gap between germline ends came to 10 bases. Germline-derived CDR1 and CDR2 are SGHTA and FQGNSA. The CDR3 has 15 residues. The DNA of the CDR3 is TGTGCCAGCAGCTTAGAGGTGGGGCGGAACACTGAAGCTTTCTTT. Its protein is CASSLEVGRNTEAFF.

The chain uses TRBV6-2 or TRBV6-3 and TRBJ1-1, with 7 bases identical to TRBD1. V trimming: 0 bases; J trimming: 5 bases; junction bases outside the gene matches: 12. Germline V gene lookup returns CDR1 MNHEY and CDR2 SVGEGT. CDR3 length equals 17 residues. The DNA for the CDR3 is TGTGCCAGCAGTTACTCGGGTCCAGGGGGAGGAAAAACTGAAGCTTTCTTT. Protein sequence: CASSYSGPGGGKTEAFF.

The V call is TRBV5-6, the J call TRBJ1-2, with 7 bases lining up with TRBD1. Looked up from germline, CDR1 is SGHDT and CDR2 is YYEEEE. V trimming: 4 bases; J trimming: 3 bases; junction bases outside the gene matches: 3. CDR3 length equals 13 residues. CDR3 residues: CASSLDRDYGYTF. The CDR3 DNA sequence: TGTGCCAGCAGCCTAGACAGGGACTATGGCTACACCTTC.

V is TRBV27 and J is TRBJ2-3, with D perhaps matching TRBD1 (5 bases). CDR1 is MNHEY and CDR2 is SMNVEV in the germline V gene (reference sequence). The V and J ends lost 4 bases and 3 bases respectively, with 11 bases between them. CDR3 size: 14 residues. The CDR3 region is CASSYRQKTDTQYF. As DNA, the CDR3 is TGTGCCAGCAGTTACCGACAGAAGACAGATACGCAGTATTTT.

CDR3 coding DNA: TGTGCCAGCAGTTACTCGAGGGCGGTCTTTTATAATTCACCCCTCCACTTT. The encoded protein is CASSYSRAVFYNSPLHF. J is TRBJ1-6 and V is TRBV6-2 or TRBV6-3, with D unresolved. Trimming took 0 bases from V and 4 from J, leaving 13 bases between them. Germline V gene data show CDR1 as MNHEY and CDR2 as SVGEGT. CDR3 length: 17 amino acids.

J is TRBJ1-1 and V is TRBV5-8, with TRBD1 matching 8 bases. Germline CDR1 SGHTS, CDR2 YDEGEE. This CDR3 region has 14 residues. V shed 6 bases and J 1 base; nucleotides not matched to a gene: 5. The CDR3 DNA reads as TGTGCCAGCACCTCAGGACAGGGGAACACTGAAGCTTTCTTT. It translates to CASTSGQGNTEAFF.

The chain carries TRBV28 and TRBJ1-1; TRBD1 aligns across 10 bases. The CDR3 totals 16 residues. Germline lookup yields CDR1 MDHEN and CDR2 SYDVKM. V lost 3 bases to trimming and J lost 4 bases; unmatched junction nucleotides: 8. The CDR3 spells CASSLTGTGARTEAFF. CDR3 DNA sequence: TGTGCCAGCAGTTTGACCGGGACAGGGGCGCGCACTGAAGCTTTCTTT.

DNA of the CDR3: TGTGCCAGCTGCAGGGGGCTTCAAGAGACCCAGTACTTC. It translates to CASCRGLQETQYF. V is TRBV6-6 and J is TRBJ2-5; 8 bases map to TRBD1. The germline gives CDR1 MNHNY, CDR2 SVGAGI (reference sequence). Unmatched junction bases numbered 4, after V lost 8 bases and J lost 2 bases. This CDR3 region has 13 residues.

The V and J genes are TRBV5-1 and TRBJ1-1; a possible D gene is TRBD1 (5 bases). Germline assignment: CDR1 SGHRS and CDR2 YFSETQ. Trimming shortened V by 1 base and J by 4 bases, and 11 bases separated the two germline ends. The CDR3 spans 14 residues. CDR3 sequence: CASSLTLGVTEAFF. DNA for the CDR3: TGCGCCAGCAGCTTGACCTTAGGGGTCACTGAAGCTTTCTTT.

The gene calls are TRBV2 and TRBJ1-1; possible D gene TRBD1, 6 bases. The CDR3 spans 14 residues. V lost 2 bases and J 1 base, leaving 8 bases between the germline ends. CDR1 and CDR2 (germline): SNHLY, FYNNEI. CDR3 sequence: CASSERRGNTEAFF. The CDR3 DNA reads as TGTGCCAGCAGTGAACGCAGGGGGAACACTGAAGCTTTCTTT. Full variable domain (remainder filled in from reference TRBV2 and TRBJ1-1): EPEVTQTPSHQVTQMGQEVILRCVPISNHLYFYWYRQILGQKVEFLVSFYNNEISEKSEIFDDQFSVERPDGSNFTLKIRSTKLEDSAMYFCASSERRGNTEAFFGQGTRLTVV.

The chain recombines TRBV6-1 with TRBJ1-5, with D unclear. Germline V lookup: CDR1 MNHNS, CDR2 SASEGT. This CDR3 region has 14 residues. Trimming stripped 3 bases from V and 5 bases from J, with 11 bases between. CDR3 residues: CASSDVLGDQPQHF. CDR3 DNA sequence: TGTGCCAGCAGTGACGTCCTGGGAGATCAGCCCCAGCATTTT.

The V gene is TRBV5-1, the J gene TRBJ2-3, with TRBD2 identical over 13 bases. CDR1 and CDR2 from the germline V gene are SGHRS and YFSETQ. The CDR3 extends over 17 amino acids. J gave up 3 bases and V 3 bases, and 7 bases lay outside the gene matches. The CDR3 spells CASSSLAGGPGTDTQYF. CDR3 nucleotides: TGCGCCAGCAGCTCACTAGCGGGAGGGCCGGGGACAGATACGCAGTATTTT.